Listed here are 31 T cell receptor beta chains from one sample, sequenced in a study of regulatory T cells in long-lasting Graves disease. With iRepertoire HTBI primers and Arm-PCR of CDR3 regions, TCR beta libraries were built. From the multiplex PCR reads, TCRdb called clonotypes with MiXCR, one entry per CDR3 protein. The repertoire holds around 250,000 distinct CDR3 sequences, with around 19% as singletons. Time point given: newly diagnosed GD, antithyroid drugs for less than 3 months. Generation of the TCR library employed RNA extracted from PBMCs. This specimen consisted of peripheral blood mononuclear cells (PBMCs), obtained at new diagnosis, from a patient treated with antithyroid drugs. The receptors stem from a female donor with Graves disease.

Worth noting for this clonotype: A far larger clone is a single base away, which makes a read error likely. V and J are TRBV9 and TRBJ2-1, with 14 bases identical to TRBD2. Trimming took 5 bases from V and 2 from J; bases not matched to a gene: 6. From germline, CDR1 is SGDLS and CDR2 YYNGEE. This CDR3 contains 17 residues. The CDR3 loop reads CASRKTSGRGPYNEQFF. The CDR3, as DNA: TGTGCCAGCAGGAAGACTAGCGGGAGGGGCCCCTACAATGAGCAGTTCTTC. Drawing the rest from reference TRBV9 and TRBJ2-1, the complete variable domain is DSGVTQTPKHLITATGQRVTLRCSPRSGDLSVYWYQQSLDQGLQFLIQYYNGEERAKGNILERFSAQQFPDLHSELNLSSLELGDSALYFCASRKTSGRGPYNEQFFGPGTRLTVL.

In regard to this clonotype: One end of the junction does not line up with germline, which may come from a read error. V usage is TRBV28 and J usage is TRBJ1-1, with TRBD1 matching over 9 bases. The V gene's germline CDR1 is MDHEN and CDR2 SYDVKM. The CDR3 has 17 amino acids. The CDR3 coding sequence is TGTGCCATCATCGGGAGGGGGACAGGGATGGCGGACCCCGAAGGTTTCTTT. This sequence encodes CAIIGRGTGMADPEGFF.

This clonotype was observed a handful of times. Given the absence of the conserved phenylalanine or tryptophan at the CDR3 end, a read error is likely. The V gene is TRBV10-3, the J gene TRBJ2-7; D may match TRBD1 or TRBD2 (5 bases each). This CDR3 spans 13 amino acids. Germline V gene data show CDR1 as ENHRY and CDR2 as SYGVKD. V was clipped by 8 bases and J by 2 bases, with 13 bases between them. CDR3 sequence: CAIGVGRTYEQYL. CDR3 DNA sequence: TGTGCCATCGGGGTGGGACGGACCTACGAGCAGTACCTC.

This clonotype appeared many times. This chain uses TRBV5-1 with TRBJ2-1; TRBD2 agrees at 9 bases. CDR1 is SGHRS and CDR2 is YFSETQ in the germline V gene. V was pared by 4 bases and J by 5 bases, with 7 bases of the junction left unmatched. The CDR3 length is 15 residues. CDR3 DNA: TGCGCCAGCAGCACCGGACTAGCGACCCACAATGAGCAGTTCTTC. It specifies CASSTGLATHNEQFF. Drawing the rest from reference TRBV5-1 and TRBJ2-1, the complete variable domain is KAGVTQTPRYLIKTRGQQVTLSCSPISGHRSVSWYQQTPGQGLQFLFEYFSETQRNKGNFPGRFSGRQFSNSRSEMNVSTLELGDSALYLCASSTGLATHNEQFFGPGTRLTVL.

This clonotype occurred a few times. This sequence joins TRBV4-1 and TRBJ1-5; D gene ambiguous. This CDR3 comprises 14 residues. Germline V gene lookup returns CDR1 MGHRA and CDR2 YSYEKL. Deletions cut 0 bases from V and 4 bases from J, with 7 bases between. CDR3 DNA sequence: TGCGCCAGCAGCCAAGATAATCAGAATCAGCCCCAGCATTTT. Protein product: CASSQDNQNQPQHF.

Ten or more counts support this clonotype. The rearrangement links TRBV20-1 to TRBJ2-7; D gene ambiguous. The V and J ends lost 4 bases and 7 bases respectively, with 14 bases between them. The CDR3 runs 12 residues. Germline assignment: CDR1 DFQATT and CDR2 SNEGSKA (reference sequence). As DNA, the CDR3 is TGCAGTGCTAAAAACATCAGGTTTGAGCAGTACTTC. Encoded protein: CSAKNIRFEQYF.

On this clonotype itself: The likely explanation is a read error, given a far larger clone one base away. The V and J genes are TRBV12-3 or TRBV12-4 and TRBJ2-3, with TRBD2 identical over 7 bases. The CDR3 loop spans 15 amino acids. CDR3 amino acids: CASSLSAGVGTESFF. The CDR3 nucleotides read TGTGCCAGCAGTTTATCGGCGGGGGTTGGAACTGAATCTTTCTTT.

This clonotype was seen many times. V gene TRBV5-1 combines with J gene TRBJ2-7; possible D gene TRBD1, 5 bases. The J call is in doubt because the DNA end fits TRBJ2-3 better. This CDR3 contains 13 residues. Germline lookup yields CDR1 SGHRS and CDR2 YFSETQ. The DNA for the CDR3 is TGCGCCAGCAGCTTGTCAGGGTTTGATACGCAGTATTTT. This translates into CASSLSGFDTQYF.

This clonotype was seen ten or more times. The chain links TRBV7-9 to TRBJ2-5; tentatively, D is TRBD1 (5 bases). The CDR3 is made up of 12 amino acids. V was pared by 5 bases and J by 7 bases, with 11 bases between. In germline, CDR1 is SEHNR, CDR2 FQNEAQ (reference sequence). The CDR3 DNA reads TGTGCCAGCAGCCAACTAAGGGGGACCCAGTACTTC. Its translation: CASSQLRGTQYF.

On this clonotype: This may stem from a read error, because a much larger clone lies one nucleotide away. This chain uses TRBV12-3 or TRBV12-4 with TRBJ2-3; 8 bases line up with TRBD2. CDR3 size: 15 residues. The CDR3 nucleotides are TGTGCCTGTCAATGGCCTAGCGGGTTAGGGGATACGCATTATTTT. Its protein is CACQWPSGLGDTHYF.

On this clonotype itself: A much larger clone lies a single base off, so this may be a read error. The J gene is TRBJ1-5, the V gene TRBV5-6; tentatively, D is TRBD1 (5 bases). This CDR3 comprises 13 residues. Trimming removed 7 bases at V and 1 base at J, with 9 bases between. Germline-derived CDR1 and CDR2 are SGHDT and YYEEEE. CDR3 nucleotide sequence: TGTGCCAGCCTCTGGGACAGCAATCAGCCCCAGCATTTT. Translated: CASLWDSNQPQHF.

This clonotype was seen many times. The CDR3 reads CASSQNTRVTTDTQYF. CDR3 DNA: TGTGCCAGTAGCCAAAACACCAGGGTGACCACAGATACGCAGTATTTT. The J gene is TRBJ2-3, the V gene TRBV19, with D maybe TRBD1 (5 bases). Germline CDR1 and CDR2: LNHDA and SQIVND (reference sequence). This CDR3 comprises 16 residues. Trimming took 6 bases from V and 2 from J, leaving 18 bases between them. Supplemented by reference TRBV19 and TRBJ2-3, the full variable domain reads DGGITQSPKYLFRKEGQNVTLSCEQNLNHDAMYWYRQDPGQGLRLIYYSQIVNDFQKGDIAEGYSVSREKKESFPLTVTSAQKNPTAFYLCASSQNTRVTTDTQYFGPGTRLTVL.

This clonotype came up many times. The chain couples TRBV7-8 to TRBJ2-5; unclear D gene. The CDR3 is made up of 13 amino acids. The V gene lost 2 bases and the J gene lost 2 bases, with 6 bases spanning the gap. Per germline, CDR1 SGHVS and CDR2 FQNEAQ. CDR3 in amino acids: CASSLWGQETQYF. CDR3 sequence (DNA): TGTGCCAGCAGCTTATGGGGTCAAGAGACCCAGTACTTC.

Comments on this clonotype: One end of the junction fails to match germline, which may point to a read error. The CDR3 nucleotides are TGTGCCAACAGTGCGGGACTAGCGGGAGGGACCAATGAGCAGTTCTTC. Its protein product is CANSAGLAGGTNEQFF. The chain uses TRBV2 and TRBJ2-1; TRBD2 aligns across 16 bases. The CDR3 is 16 residues long. Germline CDR1 reads SNHLY; CDR2 reads FYNNEI.

The rearrangement uses TRBV3-1 and TRBJ2-7, with D possibly TRBD2 on 6 matching bases. CDR3 length equals 15 residues. The germline V gene has CDR1 LGHDT and CDR2 YNNKEL (reference sequence). Trimming took 1 base from V and 0 from J, leaving 10 bases between them. The CDR3 here is CASSQGLAPSYEQYF. The CDR3 nucleotides read TGTGCCAGCAGCCAAGGGCTAGCGCCCTCCTACGAGCAGTACTTC.

The V gene is TRBV20-1, the J gene TRBJ2-3; a possible D gene is TRBD1 (5 bases). Trimming took off 0 bases at V and 2 bases at J, with 15 bases between the two ends. The CDR3 loop spans 16 amino acids. CDR1 is DFQATT and CDR2 is SNEGSKA in the germline V gene (reference sequence). CDR3 region: CSARDLSGHATDTQYF. The DNA of the CDR3 is TGCAGTGCTAGAGATCTATCAGGACATGCCACAGATACGCAGTATTTT.

This clonotype was seen at least ten times. V gene TRBV18 combines with J gene TRBJ2-7, with 11 bases identical to TRBD2. This CDR3 contains 15 residues. Germline lookup yields CDR1 KGHSH and CDR2 LQKENI. Unmatched junction bases numbered 4, after V lost 3 bases and J lost 3 bases. The CDR3 here is CASSPVAGGSYEQYF. The CDR3 DNA reads as TGTGCCAGCTCACCCGTAGCGGGAGGGAGCTACGAGCAGTACTTC.

This clonotype has ten or more counts. The chain is built from TRBV12-3 or TRBV12-4 and TRBJ2-7; no clear D. The CDR3 spans 12 residues. V shed 1 base and J shed 6 bases, with 7 bases lying between them. The chain's CDR3 is CASSLGRSEQYF. The CDR3 DNA reads as TGTGCCAGCAGTTTAGGAAGGAGCGAGCAGTACTTC.

This clonotype has ten or more counts. The rearrangement uses TRBV20-1 and TRBJ1-1; 9 positions match TRBD1. V dropped 4 bases and J dropped 0; count of bases not matched to a gene: 9. CDR3 size: 16 residues. CDR1 and CDR2 (germline): DFQATT, SNEGSKA (reference sequence). The CDR3 DNA reads TGCAGTGCTAATGACAGGGGGTCGGGCATGAACACTGAAGCTTTCTTT. It is translated as CSANDRGSGMNTEAFF.

This clonotype was counted ten times or more. The genes are TRBV6-2 or TRBV6-3 and TRBJ2-3, with D hard to call. This CDR3 is 13 amino acids long. Deletions cut 0 bases from V and 6 bases from J, with 7 bases between. Germline-derived CDR1 and CDR2 are MNHEY and SVGEGT. The CDR3 loop reads CASSYSSGDTQYF. DNA of the CDR3: TGTGCCAGCAGTTACTCATCCGGGGATACGCAGTATTTT.

Turning to this clonotype: This probably arose from a read error, given a far larger clone one base away. The chain is built from TRBV2 and TRBJ2-1, with TRBD2 identical over 7 bases. The CDR3 contains 15 residues. From germline, CDR1 is SNHLY and CDR2 FYNNEI. The CDR3 loop reads CASSEVASGQETQCF. The DNA of the CDR3 is TGTGCCAGCAGTGAAGTGGCTAGCGGACAAGAGACCCAGTGCTTC.

This clonotype was seen repeatedly, ten times or more. This chain joins TRBV6-5 and TRBJ1-2; D is perhaps TRBD1 (5 bases). Germline V lookup: CDR1 MNHEY, CDR2 SVGAGI. The CDR3 totals 13 residues. The ends were cut back, 2 bases at V and 3 bases at J, with 7 bases in the middle. The CDR3 spells CASSYTRDYGYTF. The CDR3, as DNA: TGTGCCAGCAGTTACACCAGGGACTATGGCTACACCTTC.

This clonotype was observed many times. The V and J genes are TRBV12-3 or TRBV12-4 and TRBJ1-4; D is undetermined. The CDR3 runs 14 residues. The ends were cut back, 6 bases at V and 1 base at J, with 9 bases in the middle. The DNA of the CDR3 is TGTGCCAGCAGCCCGACCATAACTAATGAAAAACTGTTTTTT. Amino acid sequence: CASSPTITNEKLFF.

This clonotype was seen many times. The V gene is TRBV5-5, the J gene TRBJ2-7; no clear D gene. The CDR3 runs 13 residues. V was clipped by 2 bases and J by 3 bases, with 9 bases between them. In germline, CDR1 is SGHKS, CDR2 YYEKEE (reference sequence). The CDR3 is CASSLNGNYEQYF. In DNA form, the CDR3 reads TGTGCCAGCAGCTTAAATGGCAACTACGAGCAGTACTTC.

This clonotype showed up many times. V and J are TRBV6-5 and TRBJ1-2; D is perhaps TRBD1 (5 bases). Trimming pared 0 bases from V and 7 bases from J, leaving 24 bases between. The germline gives CDR1 MNHEY, CDR2 SVGAGI. This CDR3 region has 18 residues. In DNA, the CDR3 is TGTGCCAGCAGTTACTCGAAGTCAGCTGGCCGCGGGGGGACTGGCTACACCTTC. This codes for CASSYSKSAGRGGTGYTF.

This clonotype was observed at least ten times. The chain links TRBV20-1 to TRBJ1-1; unclear D gene. V lost 6 bases and J 5 bases, leaving 13 bases between the germline ends. From germline, CDR1 is DFQATT and CDR2 SNEGSKA (reference sequence). This CDR3 has 12 amino acids. The chain's CDR3 is CSAPTGVTEAFF. The CDR3 DNA reads TGCAGTGCCCCGACGGGCGTGACTGAAGCTTTCTTT.

This clonotype was counted ten times or more. V and J are TRBV6-4 and TRBJ2-2; no firm D call. Germline assignment: CDR1 MRHNA and CDR2 SNTAGT. V lost 3 bases to trimming and J lost 4 bases, with 12 bases between them. This CDR3 has 15 amino acids. The CDR3 spells CASSEGLRSTGELFF. The CDR3 DNA follows: TGTGCCAGCAGTGAAGGCCTACGTAGCACCGGGGAGCTGTTTTTT.

The chain combines TRBV5-4 with TRBJ1-1; 7 positions match TRBD1. The CDR3 is 17 amino acids. Germline V gene data show CDR1 as SGHNT and CDR2 as YYREEE (reference sequence). The J segment lost 1 base and the V segment lost 0 bases, leaving 9 bases of the junction unmatched. The CDR3 coding sequence is TGTGCCAGCAGCTTGGGTGCTTTACAGGGGACGAACACTGAAGCTTTCTTT. Translated, it gives CASSLGALQGTNTEAFF.

This clonotype was observed at least ten times. V is TRBV19 and J is TRBJ1-2, with TRBD1 matching 7 bases. This CDR3 spans 12 amino acids. Germline CDR1 LNHDA, CDR2 SQIVND (reference sequence). V was clipped by 6 bases and J by 6 bases; unmatched bases: 4. CDR3 DNA sequence: TGTGCCAGTAGGACAGGGAGAGATGGCTACACCTTC. Translating gives CASRTGRDGYTF.

This clonotype was detected a few times. The junction departs from the called germline gene at one end, perhaps through a read error. V usage is TRBV3-1 and J usage is TRBJ1-1, with unresolved D. The CDR3 loop spans 13 amino acids. The germline CDR1 and CDR2 sequences are LGHDT and YNNKEL (reference sequence). The CDR3 here is CASSQPGPGEASF. CDR3 bases: TGTGCCAGCAGCCAACCCGGACCGGGTGAAGCTTCCTTT.

This clonotype showed up many times. The V call is TRBV3-1, the J call TRBJ2-1; D is unresolved. This CDR3 region has 12 residues. CDR1 is LGHDT, CDR2 YNNKEL, per germline (reference sequence). The ends were cut back, 1 base at V and 15 bases at J, with 13 bases in the middle. The CDR3 loop reads CASSQARNRRFF. The CDR3 bases are TGTGCCAGCAGCCAAGCAAGAAATCGTCGGTTCTTC.